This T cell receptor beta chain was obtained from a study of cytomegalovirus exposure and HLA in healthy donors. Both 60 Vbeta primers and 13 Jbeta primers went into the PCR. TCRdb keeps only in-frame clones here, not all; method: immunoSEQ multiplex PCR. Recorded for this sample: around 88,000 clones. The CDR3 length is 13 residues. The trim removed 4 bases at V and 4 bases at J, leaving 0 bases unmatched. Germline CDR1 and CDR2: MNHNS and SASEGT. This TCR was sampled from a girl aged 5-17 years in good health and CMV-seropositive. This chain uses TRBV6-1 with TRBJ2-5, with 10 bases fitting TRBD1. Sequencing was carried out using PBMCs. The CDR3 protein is CASSGDRGETQYF. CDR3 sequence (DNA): TGTGCCAGCAGTGGGGACAGGGGAGAGACCCAGTACTTC.